A single sample is the source of the 30 T cell receptor beta chains below, sequenced in a study of tumor-infiltrating lymphocytes in glioblastoma multiforme (dated by TCRdb to about 2017). Sequenced using an Illumina HiSeq 2500. Using a modified ARM-PCR protocol with multiple V-beta primers and a C-beta primer, the team built TCRB libraries from RNA through three nested multiplex PCR rounds. TCRdb reprocessed the public reads (quality trimming at Q25 with fastp, clone calling with MiXCR) and kept in-frame beta chains. For every CDR3 protein sequence, its rows merge into one entry that carries the most common genes and DNA. This sample gives about 13,000 distinct CDR3 sequences in total; 66% of them show up just once. Roughly 28% of the sample rests with the top ten. The sequenced sample consisted of brain tumor tissue. The receptors here all came from a male donor with glioblastoma.

The chain links TRBV12-3 or TRBV12-4 to TRBJ1-1; D ambiguous. The germline V and J ends were trimmed by 8 bases and 5 bases, with 18 bases remaining between them. The CDR3 contains 14 residues. For the CDR3, the DNA is TGTGCCAGCGGCCGATCTTCGCTGGATACTGAAGCTTTCTTT. It yields the protein CASGRSSLDTEAFF.

Points on this clonotype: At one boundary the junction diverges from the germline segment, which might be a read error. The chain carries TRBV29-1 and TRBJ2-3, with D perhaps matching TRBD2 (6 bases). This CDR3 comprises 13 residues. Germline assignment: CDR1 SQVTM and CDR2 ANQGSEA. CDR3 sequence reads: CSVTGTHTDTQYF. The DNA for the CDR3 is TGCAGCGTAACCGGGACTCACACAGATACGCAGTACTTT.

The V gene is TRBV20-1, the J gene TRBJ2-5; 8 bases fit TRBD1. V gave up 1 base and J gave up 5 bases; unmatched junction bases: 6. The CDR3 contains 14 residues. In germline, CDR1 is DFQATT, CDR2 SNEGSKA (reference sequence). The CDR3 here is CSARVPGGAETQYF. CDR3 coding DNA: TGCAGTGCTAGAGTTCCAGGGGGCGCGGAGACCCAGTACTTC.

Ten or more counts support this clonotype. The CDR3 bases are TGTGCCACCAGTGATTTTGACAGGGGCAAAGAGACCCAGTACTTC. This codes for CATSDFDRGKETQYF. This sequence joins TRBV24-1 and TRBJ2-5; 8 bases are a match to TRBD1. CDR3 size: 15 residues. The germline V gene encodes CDR1 KGHDR and CDR2 SFDVKD. With V trimmed by 1 base and J by 3 bases, 3 bases remained unmatched.

A word on this clonotype: The junction differs from germline at one of its ends, possibly a read error. This chain uses TRBV5-8 with TRBJ2-5; 8 bases align to TRBD2. CDR3 length: 15 residues. Germline V gives CDR1 SGHTS, CDR2 YDEGEE. Here the CDR3 reads CASSGGPGRLETQYF. In DNA form, the CDR3 reads TGTGCTAGCAGCGGGGGACCCGGACGCCTAGAGACCCAGTACTTC. Looking up the rest from reference TRBV5-8 and TRBJ2-5 gives the full variable domain: EAGVTQSPTHLIKTRGQQATLRCSPISGHTSVYWYQQALGLGLQFLLWYDEGEERNRGNFPPRFSGRQFPNYSSELNVNALELEDSALYLCASSGGPGRLETQYFGPGTRLLVL.

Notes on this clonotype: Lacking the conserved final phenylalanine or tryptophan, this CDR3 likely reflects a read error. The rearrangement links TRBV11-3 to TRBJ2-7, with D unresolved. V dropped 0 bases and J dropped 0 bases, with 9 bases sitting between them. This CDR3 is 15 amino acids long. Germline V gene data show CDR1 as SGHNT and CDR2 as YENEEA. Here the CDR3 DNA reads TGTGCCAGCAGCTTAGATATCGGAAGCTCCTACGAGCAGTACCTC. Translated: CASSLDIGSSYEQYL.

CDR3 in amino acids: CSARVNSGGHIYEQYF. DNA for the CDR3: TGCAGTGCTAGAGTAAATAGCGGGGGACATATATACGAGCAGTACTTC. V usage is TRBV20-1 and J usage is TRBJ2-7, with 9 positions matching TRBD2. Unmatched junction bases numbered 11, after V lost 1 base and J lost 4 bases. CDR1 is DFQATT and CDR2 is SNEGSKA in the germline V gene (reference sequence). The length of the CDR3 is 16 residues.

This clonotype has at least ten counts. Given a much more abundant clone one base away, this may be a read error. This chain joins TRBV29-1 and TRBJ2-3; 11 positions match TRBD1. CDR1 is SQVTM and CDR2 is ANQGSEA in the germline V gene. Trimming cost V 6 bases and J 8 bases; bases outside gene matches: 10. This CDR3 is built from 14 residues. The CDR3 loop reads CSVLRDRGSVTQYF. Written as DNA, the CDR3 is TGCAGCGTCCTCCGGGACAGGGGGTCAGTTACGCAGTATTTT.

As to this clonotype: Just one base apart from a much larger clone, this may be a read error. This sequence joins TRBV20-1 and TRBJ2-3; no clear D gene. The CDR3 has 11 amino acids. CDR1 is DFQATT and CDR2 is SNEGSKA in the germline V gene (reference sequence). The CDR3 region is CSTQRTDMQYF. The CDR3 DNA reads as TGCAGTACTCAGCGCACAGATATGCAGTATTTT.

The rearrangement links TRBV11-3 to TRBJ2-3; D is unclear. V lost 3 bases and J lost 2, with 9 bases in between. Germline values: CDR1 SGHNT, CDR2 YENEEA. CDR3 length: 14 residues. CDR3 in DNA: TGTGCCAGCAGCTTTGAGAGTCACACAGATACGCAGTATTTT. Its protein product is CASSFESHTDTQYF.

Regarding this clonotype: The germline gene is not matched at one end of the junction; a read error may be the cause. The V gene is TRBV11-3, the J gene TRBJ2-1; no reliable D call. CDR3 length: 12 residues. CDR1 and CDR2 from the germline V gene are SGHNT and YENEEA. CDR3 coding DNA: TGTGCCAGCAGCTTAGTTCCTTATGAGCAATTCTTC. Translating gives CASSLVPYEQFF.

To note about this clonotype: Sequence at one end of the junction differs from germline and may be a read error. The chain carries TRBV4-1 and TRBJ2-7; D may match TRBD1 or TRBD2 (5 bases each). The CDR3 length is 16 residues. Germline CDR1 and CDR2: MGHRA and YSYEKL. CDR3 amino acids: CASSQVAVNGAYEQYF. The CDR3 nucleotides are TGCGCCAGCAGCCAAGTTGCGGTTAACGGGGCCTATGAGCAGTACTTC.

Comment on this clonotype: One end of the junction varies from germline; a read error may be responsible. The J gene is TRBJ2-2, the V gene TRBV10-1; D may be TRBD2 (5 bases). The CDR3 is made up of 13 amino acids. CDR1 and CDR2 (germline): WNHNN, SYGVQD (reference sequence). The CDR3 region is CAGSPENTGEPFF. The CDR3 coding sequence is TGCGCCGGCAGCCCAGAGAACACCGGGGAGCCGTTTTTT.

As concerns this clonotype: This may come from a read error, since a much larger clone is one base off. The V and J genes are TRBV29-1 and TRBJ2-1; D ambiguous. The CDR3 totals 13 residues. From germline, CDR1 is SQVTM and CDR2 ANQGSEA. CDR3 sequence reads: CSAEDPSASEQFF. The CDR3 DNA reads as TGCAGCGCTGAAGATCCTTCGGCCAGTGAGCAGTTCTTC.

V is TRBV11-2 and J is TRBJ1-2; D not resolved. The CDR3 contains 15 residues. CDR1 is SGHAT, CDR2 FQNNGV, per germline. V shed 1 base and J shed 4 bases, with 13 bases lying between them. CDR3 sequence: CASSLGILGSYGYTF. As DNA, the CDR3 is TGTGCCAGCAGCTTAGGAATCCTGGGAAGCTATGGCTACACCTTC.

V usage is TRBV29-1 and J usage is TRBJ2-4; 11 bases are shared with TRBD2. This CDR3 comprises 15 residues. V was pared by 5 bases and J by 0 bases, with 3 bases of the junction left unmatched. Germline lookup yields CDR1 SQVTM and CDR2 ANQGSEA. DNA of the CDR3: TGCAGCGTTATGACTAGCGGGGCAGCCAAAAACATTCAGTACTTC. It is translated as CSVMTSGAAKNIQYF.

Remarks on this clonotype: Compared with germline, one end of the junction differs, possibly owing to a read error. This chain uses TRBV11-2 with TRBJ2-1; possibly TRBD1 or TRBD2 for D (5 bases each). The germline CDR1 and CDR2 sequences are SGHAT and FQNNGV. CDR3 length: 13 residues. CDR3 protein: CTSSSAGSNEQFF. The CDR3 DNA reads TGTACCAGCAGCTCGGCAGGGAGCAATGAGCAGTTCTTT.

This chain links TRBV24-1 with TRBJ2-3, with 10 bases aligning to TRBD2. J lost 9 bases, V lost 5 bases, and 10 bases had no gene match. The CDR3 consists of 15 residues. Germline CDR1 is KGHDR and CDR2 is SFDVKD. In DNA form, the CDR3 reads TGTGCCACCAGTGCTGAGCGGGAGGGCCAGGAGACGCAGTATTTT. Translating gives CATSAEREGQETQYF.

A remark on this clonotype: It is unclear where the CDR3 begins or ends on the DNA, so no DNA is shown, and the CDR3 is as TCRdb lists it. The chain carries TRBV24-1 and TRBJ2-2. Germline loops: CDR1 KGHDR, CDR2 SFDVKD. The CDR3 extends over 16 residues, inclusive of both ends. CDR3 loop: CATSEVWPTNTGSCFF.

Notes on this clonotype: Because the CDR3's place on the DNA is in doubt, the DNA is left out and the CDR3 is given as listed by TCRdb. V usage is TRBV7-9 and J usage is TRBJ2-2. Per germline, CDR1 SEHNR and CDR2 FQNEAQ (reference sequence). The CDR3 comprises 15 residues, both ends counted. Here the CDR3 reads CASSLEEVGTGSCFF.

J is TRBJ2-1 and V is TRBV9; 15 positions agree with TRBD2. Germline CDR1 SGDLS, CDR2 YYNGEE. CDR3 length equals 16 residues. CDR3 sequence: CFSSNGLAGGPNEQFF. The DNA of the CDR3 is TGTTTCAGCAGCAATGGACTAGCGGGAGGGCCAAATGAGCAGTTCTTC.

As concerns this clonotype: The junction departs from germline at one end; a sequencing error may be responsible. The rearrangement uses TRBV18 and TRBJ1-1, with a tentative D call TRBD1 (6 bases). Germline V gene sequence: CDR1 KGHSH, CDR2 LQKENI. The CDR3 contains 15 residues. In DNA, the CDR3 is TGTGCCAGCCCACCAACCTTCAAGGGGGACACTGAAGCTTTCTTT. This translates into CASPPTFKGDTEAFF.

Points on this clonotype: At one end, the junction sequence differs from germline, possibly due to a read error. The chain has TRBV6-1 and TRBJ1-5; the D is unclear. Germline V gene lookup returns CDR1 MNHNS and CDR2 SASEGT. This CDR3 is 13 amino acids long. The CDR3 DNA reads TGTGCCTGCAGCCTCAGGCACAATCAGCCCCAGCATTTT. Residues: CACSLRHNQPQHF.

The V call is TRBV4-1, the J call TRBJ1-1; D might be TRBD1 (6 bases). V lost 4 bases and J 5 bases, leaving 17 bases between the germline ends. Germline loops: CDR1 MGHRA, CDR2 YSYEKL. This CDR3 is 15 amino acids long. The DNA of the CDR3 is TGCGCCAGCAGCCCAATTGGGGGCCTCAATACTGAAGCTTTCTTT. Translating gives CASSPIGGLNTEAFF.

On this clonotype itself: The junction differs from germline at one of its ends, possibly a read error. In DNA form, the CDR3 reads TGCAGTGCTAGTGAAAGTAGGGGGGCAAATTCATCCCTCCACTTT. Translating it yields CSASESRGANSSLHF. V and J are TRBV20-1 and TRBJ1-6, with D perhaps matching TRBD1 (6 bases). The CDR3 runs to 15 residues. The germline CDR1 and CDR2 sequences are DFQATT and SNEGSKA (reference sequence).

As to this clonotype: This CDR3 fails to terminate in the conserved phenylalanine or tryptophan, so it likely reflects a read error. V and J are TRBV20-1 and TRBJ2-4, with D possibly matching TRBD2 (5 bases). V lost 6 bases, J lost 0 bases, and 12 bases lay in between. The V gene's germline CDR1 is DFQATT and CDR2 SNEGSKA (reference sequence). The CDR3 length is 14 residues. Here the CDR3 DNA reads TGCAGTGCACCCCTCGGGGAAGCCAAAAACATTCAGTACTTA. Amino acids: CSAPLGEAKNIQYL.

Ten or more counts support this clonotype. The V call is TRBV20-1, the J call TRBJ1-1; a possible D gene is TRBD1 (6 bases). Trimming took 6 bases from V and 3 from J, leaving 14 bases between them. The germline CDR1 and CDR2 sequences are DFQATT and SNEGSKA (reference sequence). The CDR3 spans 13 residues. The CDR3 region has the DNA TGCAGTGCGGATATACAGGGTTACACTGAAGCTTTCTTT. Its translation is CSADIQGYTEAFF.

The chain's CDR3 is CSSGLAGRNIQYF. CDR3 coding DNA: TGCAGTTCGGGACTAGCGGGAAGGAACATTCAGTACTTC. The chain carries TRBV20-1 and TRBJ2-4; 13 bases line up with TRBD2. The junction had 5 bases not matched to a gene; V was cut back by 8 bases and J by 7 bases. Germline values: CDR1 DFQATT, CDR2 SNEGSKA (reference sequence). This CDR3 has 13 amino acids.

This clonotype was seen only a few times. The V gene is TRBV12-3 or TRBV12-4, the J gene TRBJ2-2; no clear D. V was pared by 5 bases and J by 5 bases, with 6 bases between. This CDR3 contains 12 residues. The CDR3 DNA sequence: TGTGCCAGCAGTCCCGGGACCGGGGAGCTGTTTTTT. Its translation: CASSPGTGELFF.

This clonotype has more than one count but fewer than ten. One end of the junction fails to match germline, which may point to a read error. This chain joins TRBV29-1 and TRBJ2-1, with 7 bases matching TRBD1. The CDR3 loop spans 12 amino acids. Germline assignment: CDR1 SQVTM and CDR2 ANQGSEA. The CDR3 loop is CRVGTAYSEQFF. The CDR3 DNA follows: TGCAGGGTTGGGACAGCCTACAGTGAGCAGTTCTTC.